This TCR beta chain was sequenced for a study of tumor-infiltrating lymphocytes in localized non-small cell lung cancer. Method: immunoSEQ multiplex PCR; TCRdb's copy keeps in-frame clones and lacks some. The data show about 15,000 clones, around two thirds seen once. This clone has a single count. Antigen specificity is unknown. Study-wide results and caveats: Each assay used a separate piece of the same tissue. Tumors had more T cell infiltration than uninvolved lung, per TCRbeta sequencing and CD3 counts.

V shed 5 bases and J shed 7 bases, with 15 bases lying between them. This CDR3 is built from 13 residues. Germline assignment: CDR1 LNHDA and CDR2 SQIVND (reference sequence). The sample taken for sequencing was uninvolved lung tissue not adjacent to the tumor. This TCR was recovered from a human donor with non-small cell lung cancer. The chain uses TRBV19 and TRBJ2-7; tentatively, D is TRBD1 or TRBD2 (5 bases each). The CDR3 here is CASSRDPRREQYF. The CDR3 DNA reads TGTGCCAGTAGTCGGGACCCGCGCCGTGAGCAGTACTTC.